Following are 6 T cell receptor beta chains from one sample sequenced in a study of CD8 T cells in ankylosing spondylitis. TCRdb reanalysed the 5' RACE reads using MiXCR and keeps one entry per CDR3 protein. The data show some 240,000 distinct CDR3 sequences, with 20% to 30% seen just once and approximately 0.61% held by the top ten. The sequencing sample was made of blood, either unsorted or a sorted T cell fraction (not recorded which). These receptors originate from a male donor with ankylosing spondylitis or in good health (not recorded which).

The genes are TRBV6-6 and TRBJ2-7; no reliable D call. CDR3 length: 13 residues. The V end lost 6 bases, the J end lost 6 bases, and 15 bases lay between the germline ends. The V gene's germline CDR1 is MNHNY and CDR2 SVGAGI (reference sequence). Here the CDR3 reads CASSPFMGPEQYF. The CDR3 DNA sequence: TGTGCCAGCAGCCCGTTTATGGGTCCCGAGCAGTACTTC.

This clonotype was detected many times. The chain uses TRBV12-3 or TRBV12-4 and TRBJ1-2; D unclear. There are 11 residues in the CDR3. Deletions cut 3 bases from V and 13 bases from J, with 12 bases between. DNA for the CDR3: TGTGCCAGCAGTTTGGACCTCCATATCACCTTC. Protein product: CASSLDLHITF.

This clonotype was detected a few times. J is TRBJ1-4 and V is TRBV19; D not resolved. CDR3 length: 14 amino acids. Germline-derived CDR1 and CDR2 are LNHDA and SQIVND (reference sequence). V shed 4 bases and J shed 7 bases, with 13 bases lying between them. CDR3 sequence reads: CASSSMDDGEKLFF. The CDR3 region has the DNA TGTGCCAGTAGTAGCATGGATGATGGTGAAAAACTGTTTTTT. Full variable domain (remainder filled in from reference TRBV19 and TRBJ1-4): DGGITQSPKYLFRKEGQNVTLSCEQNLNHDAMYWYRQDPGQGLRLIYYSQIVNDFQKGDIAEGYSVSREKKESFPLTVTSAQKNPTAFYLCASSSMDDGEKLFFGSGTQLSVL.

This clonotype was counted many times. The chain is built from TRBV20-1 and TRBJ2-3, with 9 bases aligning to TRBD2. CDR1 is DFQATT, CDR2 SNEGSKA, per germline (reference sequence). V shed 6 bases and J 9 bases; nucleotides not matched to a gene: 16. The CDR3 spans 15 residues. The chain's CDR3 is CSAGGLEPAGGTQYF. The CDR3 nucleotides read TGCAGTGCCGGGGGGCTAGAGCCGGCGGGGGGGACGCAGTATTTT.

The chain carries TRBV10-2 and TRBJ1-1, with D hard to call. CDR1 WSHSY and CDR2 SAAADI come from the germline V gene. The CDR3 extends over 13 amino acids. Trimming pared 3 bases from V and 6 bases from J, leaving 11 bases between. This CDR3 is CASSDPYIPEAFF. The CDR3 DNA follows: TGCGCCAGCAGTGATCCTTATATCCCTGAAGCTTTCTTT.

This clonotype was counted only a few times. This chain links TRBV20-1 with TRBJ1-1; D is unclear. The V gene lost 3 bases and the J gene lost 14 bases, with 22 bases spanning the gap. Germline values: CDR1 DFQATT, CDR2 SNEGSKA (reference sequence). The CDR3 covers 13 residues. The CDR3 DNA reads TGCAGTGCTAGGAGTTCCGGTGCGGGCCCGGGCTTCTTT. It codes for CSARSSGAGPGFF.